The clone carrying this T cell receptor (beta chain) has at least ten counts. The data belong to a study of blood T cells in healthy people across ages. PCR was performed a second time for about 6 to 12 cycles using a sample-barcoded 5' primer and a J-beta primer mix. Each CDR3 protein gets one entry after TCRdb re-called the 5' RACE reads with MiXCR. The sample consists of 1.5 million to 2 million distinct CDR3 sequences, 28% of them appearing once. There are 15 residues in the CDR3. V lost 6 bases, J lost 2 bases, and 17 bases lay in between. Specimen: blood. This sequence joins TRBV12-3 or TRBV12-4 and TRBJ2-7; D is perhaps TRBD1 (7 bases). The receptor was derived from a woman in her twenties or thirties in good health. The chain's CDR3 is CASSSQGGAPYEQYF. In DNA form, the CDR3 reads TGTGCCAGCAGCTCCCAGGGGGGAGCGCCCTACGAGCAGTACTTC.